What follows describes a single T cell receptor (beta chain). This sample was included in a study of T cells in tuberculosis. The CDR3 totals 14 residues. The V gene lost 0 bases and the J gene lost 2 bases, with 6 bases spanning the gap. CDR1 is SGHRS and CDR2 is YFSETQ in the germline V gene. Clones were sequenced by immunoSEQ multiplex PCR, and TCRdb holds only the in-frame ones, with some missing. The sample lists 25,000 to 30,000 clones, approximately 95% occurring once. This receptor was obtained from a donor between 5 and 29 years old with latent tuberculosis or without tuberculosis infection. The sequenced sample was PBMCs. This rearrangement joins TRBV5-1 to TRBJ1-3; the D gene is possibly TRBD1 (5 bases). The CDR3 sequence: CASSLGRAGNTIYF. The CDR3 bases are TGCGCCAGCAGCTTGGGCAGGGCTGGAAACACCATATATTTT.